What follows describes a single TCR beta chain. The antigen remains undetermined. The data originate from a study of PD-1 blockade in classical Hodgkin lymphoma. Using immunoSEQ multiplex PCR, the repertoire was profiled, and TCRdb retains in-frame clones only, with some absent. The data show roughly 94,000 clones, roughly 91% seen once. Whole-study findings and limits: Individuals who commenced nivolumab within less than 1 year of ASCT were excluded. Causes of the repertoire differences remain undefined, possibly disease activity or prior therapy.

The V and J ends lost 6 bases and 0 bases respectively, with 17 bases between them. Germline V gene sequence: CDR1 LNHDA, CDR2 SQIVND (reference sequence). The CDR3 has 16 amino acids. As for time point: cycle 4 day 1 (C4D1), after 6 weeks of nivolumab. Relapse after autologous stem cell transplantation occurred in every patient, and brentuximab vedotin exposure varied. The material was peripheral blood mononuclear cells (PBMCs), obtained before the fourth cycle of nivolumab. The clonotype was recovered from a human donor with classical Hodgkin lymphoma. The rearrangement uses TRBV19 and TRBJ1-1; possible D gene TRBD1, 6 bases. CDR3 nucleotide sequence: TGTGCCAGTAGAAGGAACGAGGGGGTTTTGAACACTGAAGCTTTCTTT. It codes for CASRRNEGVLNTEAFF.